Listed here are 19 T cell receptor beta chains from one sample, sequenced in a study of blood T cells in healthy people across ages. The authors ran a second PCR of about 7 to 11 cycles using a sample-barcoded 5' primer and a J-beta primer mix. Each CDR3 protein gets one entry after TCRdb re-called the 5' RACE reads with MiXCR. The sample contains roughly 2 million distinct CDR3 sequences, 49% of which appear only once. Input material: blood. These receptors all stem from a woman aged 40 to 55 in good health.

Concerning this clonotype itself: At one end, the junction sequence differs from germline, possibly due to a read error. The chain links TRBV6-5 to TRBJ2-5, with D possibly TRBD1 on 5 matching bases. Germline V CDR1 and CDR2: MNHEY, SVGAGI. CDR3 length: 13 amino acids. CDR3 DNA sequence: TGTACCAGCAGTTACTCCCAGGGAGAGACCCAGTACTTC. Its translation: CTSSYSQGETQYF.

The chain recombines TRBV11-2 with TRBJ2-7, with TRBD2 matching 10 bases. The J call may be mistaken, given a closer DNA end match to TRBJ2-5. CDR1 is SGHAT, CDR2 FQNNGV, per germline. CDR3 length: 17 residues. CDR3 nucleotides: TGTGCCAGCAGCTTATGGGCGACTAGCGGGCGCCAAGAGACCCAGTACTTC. It encodes CASSLWATSGRQETQYF.

The J gene is TRBJ2-1, the V gene TRBV11-3; 7 positions agree with TRBD2. The CDR3 spans 16 residues. The V gene end was trimmed by 5 bases and the J gene end by 0 bases; junction bases not matched to a gene: 7. The V gene's germline CDR1 is SGHNT and CDR2 YENEEA. CDR3 residues: CASSRAGGGSYNEQFF. CDR3 nucleotides: TGTGCCAGCAGCCGGGCCGGCGGGGGCTCCTACAATGAGCAGTTCTTC.

The CDR3 bases are TGTGCCAGTAAGGTCACAGGGGGGGGTGAGCAGTTCTTC. It specifies CASKVTGGGEQFF. The chain has TRBV27 and TRBJ2-1, with a weak D call TRBD1 (8 bases). The V gene lost 9 bases and the J gene lost 9 bases, with 18 bases spanning the gap. The CDR3 contains 13 residues. Germline CDR1 MNHEY, CDR2 SMNVEV (reference sequence).

This rearrangement joins TRBV5-1 to TRBJ2-3; 9 nucleotides line up with TRBD2. This CDR3 spans 15 amino acids. J was trimmed by 2 bases and V by 1 base; bases with no gene match: 2. Germline V gene lookup returns CDR1 SGHRS and CDR2 YFSETQ. The CDR3 here is CASSLSSGATDTQYF. The CDR3 DNA reads as TGCGCCAGCAGCTTGTCTAGCGGGGCCACAGATACGCAGTATTTT.

As for this clonotype: A junction end diverges from the germline sequence, so it may reflect a read error. The CDR3 protein is CVSSFGLAEETQYF. CDR3 nucleotides: TGCGTCAGCAGTTTTGGACTAGCGGAAGAGACCCAGTACTTC. V usage is TRBV4-1 and J usage is TRBJ2-7, with 10 bases lining up with TRBD2. The J call is in doubt because the DNA end fits TRBJ2-5 better. The CDR3 is 14 amino acids. CDR1 is MGHRA and CDR2 is YSYEKL in the germline V gene.

In its sample, this clonotype was seen once. The chain couples TRBV5-1 to TRBJ2-7, with 9 nucleotides matching TRBD1. With the DNA end fitting TRBJ2-5 better, the J assignment may be wrong. This CDR3 region has 18 residues. Germline loops: CDR1 SGHRS, CDR2 YFSETQ. CDR3 loop: CASSFWPTNRGLEETQYF. CDR3 nucleotide sequence: TGCGCCAGCAGCTTTTGGCCAACGAACAGGGGGCTGGAGGAGACCCAGTACTTC.

The V call is TRBV7-9, the J call TRBJ2-3; 11 positions agree with TRBD2. In germline, CDR1 is SEHNR, CDR2 FQNEAQ (reference sequence). The CDR3 has 14 amino acids. The J segment lost 4 bases and the V segment lost 7 bases, leaving 4 bases of the junction unmatched. CDR3 sequence: CASKTSGGADTQYF. CDR3 coding DNA: TGTGCCAGCAAAACTAGCGGGGGAGCAGATACGCAGTATTTT.

The chain links TRBV21-1 to TRBJ2-6. TRBV21-1 is shown as a pseudogene. This CDR3 has 14 amino acids. The CDR3 nucleotides are TGTGCAACCTCGAGGAAGCCTGGGGCCAACGTCCTGACTTTC. It yields the protein CATSRKPGANVLTF.

This clonotype was counted a few times. This chain links TRBV7-2 with TRBJ1-2, with TRBD1 matching over 7 bases. CDR1 is SGHTA and CDR2 is FQGNSA in the germline V gene. The CDR3 loop spans 15 amino acids. V trimming: 2 bases; J trimming: 6 bases; junction bases outside the gene matches: 9. In DNA, the CDR3 is TGTGCCAGCAGCTTACAGAGGGGGCTATCAGATGGCTACACCTTC. Protein product: CASSLQRGLSDGYTF.

This clonotype was counted a single time. The J gene is TRBJ2-5, the V gene TRBV7-2; D uncertain. The J call may be faulty, since TRBJ2-7 better matches the DNA end. Looked up from germline, CDR1 is SGHTA and CDR2 is FQGNSA. This CDR3 has 13 amino acids. The CDR3 reads CASSCGLNYEQYF. The DNA of the CDR3 is TGTGCCAGCAGCTGCGGCCTAAACTACGAGCAGTACTTC.

A few counts support this clonotype. V is TRBV29-1 and J is TRBJ2-3; weak D call: TRBD2 (5 bases). The V gene's germline CDR1 is SQVTM and CDR2 ANQGSEA. V was clipped by 7 bases and J by 1 base, with 21 bases between them. The CDR3 contains 16 residues. The chain's CDR3 is CSACGVQRLCTDTQYF. The CDR3 bases are TGCAGCGCGTGTGGGGTCCAGCGGCTATGCACAGATACGCAGTATTTT.

The chain combines TRBV3-1 with TRBJ2-7, with 10 bases fitting TRBD1. The end of the DNA fits TRBJ2-4 better, so the J call may be wrong. Germline CDR1 is LGHDT and CDR2 is YNNKEL (reference sequence). The length of the CDR3 is 17 residues. The CDR3 is CASSPSPGQGGGNIQYF. The CDR3, as DNA: TGTGCCAGCAGCCCATCTCCCGGACAGGGGGGGGGAAACATTCAGTACTTC.

The chain links TRBV7-2 to TRBJ2-1; TRBD2 is a possible D gene (6 bases). Deletions cut 4 bases from V and 7 bases from J, with 14 bases between. Germline-derived CDR1 and CDR2 are SGHTA and FQGNSA. The CDR3 covers 14 residues. The CDR3 bases are TGTGCCAGCAGCTCAGTGACTAGGTCTAATGAGCAGTTCTTC. Protein sequence: CASSSVTRSNEQFF.

The chain has TRBV5-1 and TRBJ1-1; 11 bases are a match to TRBD1. There are 16 residues in the CDR3. V was pared by 2 bases and J by 5 bases, with 8 bases of the junction left unmatched. In germline, CDR1 is SGHRS, CDR2 YFSETQ. The CDR3 protein is CASSFGQGAMRTEAFF. In DNA form, the CDR3 reads TGCGCCAGCAGCTTTGGACAGGGGGCGATGAGAACTGAAGCTTTCTTT.

This clonotype showed up many times. The chain carries TRBV28 and TRBJ2-1; 7 nucleotides line up with TRBD2. The CDR3 spans 15 residues. Germline CDR1 is MDHEN and CDR2 is SYDVKM. The V and J ends lost 3 bases and 7 bases, in that order; junction bases with no gene match: 9. CDR3 residues: CASSFVAGVGNEQFF. The DNA for the CDR3 is TGTGCCAGCAGTTTCGTTGCGGGGGTGGGAAATGAGCAGTTCTTC.

This clonotype has only a few counts. J is TRBJ1-4 and V is TRBV7-8; D remains unclear. The CDR3 consists of 14 residues. V was clipped by 3 bases and J by 6 bases, with 11 bases between them. Germline values: CDR1 SGHVS, CDR2 FQNEAQ. The CDR3 bases are TGTGCCAGCAGCTTGGAGCCCCTGGATGAAAAACTGTTTTTT. Its translation: CASSLEPLDEKLFF. Based on the CDR3 plus reference TRBV7-8 and TRBJ1-4, the full variable domain is GAGVSQSPRYKVAKRGQDVALRCDPISGHVSLFWYQQALGQGPEFLTYFQNEAQLDKSGLPSDRFFAERPEGSVSTLKIQRTQQEDSAVYLCASSLEPLDEKLFFGSGTQLSVL.

This clonotype occurred a few times. The chain uses TRBV24-1 and TRBJ2-3; 7 bases are a match to TRBD1. Germline loops: CDR1 KGHDR, CDR2 SFDVKD. With 1 base clipped from V and 1 base from J, the junction kept 1 base outside the gene matches. The CDR3 is 15 amino acids. Written as DNA, the CDR3 is TGTGCCACCAGTGATTTCACAGGGGGCACAGATACGCAGTATTTT. Amino acid sequence: CATSDFTGGTDTQYF.

CDR3 DNA sequence: TGTGCCAGCAGTTTAATCGGAAATAATCAGCCCCAGCATTTT. Translation gives CASSLIGNNQPQHF. The chain employs TRBV12-3 or TRBV12-4 and TRBJ1-5, with no clear D. The CDR3 covers 14 residues. The V end lost 2 bases, the J end lost 4 bases, and 9 bases lay between the germline ends.